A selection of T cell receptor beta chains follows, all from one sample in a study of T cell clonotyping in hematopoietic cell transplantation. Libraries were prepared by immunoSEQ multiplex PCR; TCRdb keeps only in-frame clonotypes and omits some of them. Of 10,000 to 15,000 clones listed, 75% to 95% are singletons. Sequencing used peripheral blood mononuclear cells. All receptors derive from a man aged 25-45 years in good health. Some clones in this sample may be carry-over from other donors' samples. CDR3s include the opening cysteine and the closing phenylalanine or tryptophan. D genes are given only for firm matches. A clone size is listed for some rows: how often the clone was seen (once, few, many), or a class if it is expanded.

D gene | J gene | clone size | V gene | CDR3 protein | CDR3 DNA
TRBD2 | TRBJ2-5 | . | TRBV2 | CASRRAGAGETQYF | TGTGCCAGCAGGCGAGCGGGGGCGGGGGAGACCCAGTACTTC
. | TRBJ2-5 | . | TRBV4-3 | CASSQDRVQETQYF | TGCGCCAGCAGCCAAGACAGAGTCCAAGAGACCCAGTACTTC
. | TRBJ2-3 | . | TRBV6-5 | CASSYQDRTDTQYF | TGTGCCAGCAGTTACCAGGATCGCACAGATACGCAGTATTTT
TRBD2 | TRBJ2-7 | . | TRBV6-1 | CASSASGSAGMEQYF | TGTGCCAGCAGCGCTAGCGGGAGTGCTGGTATGGAGCAGTACTTC
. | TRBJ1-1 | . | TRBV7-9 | CASSLLTGSTEAFF | TGTGCCAGCAGCCTTCTTACGGGGAGCACTGAAGCTTTCTTT
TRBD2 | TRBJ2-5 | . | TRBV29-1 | CSVEAGGETQYF | TGCAGCGTTGAAGCGGGGGGAGAGACCCAGTACTTC
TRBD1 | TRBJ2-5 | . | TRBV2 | CASSLRGREAQYF | TGTGCCAGCAGTCTCAGGGGGCGCGAGGCCCAGTACTTC
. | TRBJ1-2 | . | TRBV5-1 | CASSRTIYYGYTF | TGCGCCAGCAGCCGGACGATTTACTATGGCTACACCTTC
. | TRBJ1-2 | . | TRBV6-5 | CASSRTDRGGYGYTF | TGTGCCAGCAGTCGCACGGACAGAGGAGGATATGGCTACACCTTC
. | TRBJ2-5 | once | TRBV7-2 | CASSPEMGETQYF | TGTGCCAGCAGCCCAGAGATGGGGGAGACCCAGTACTTC
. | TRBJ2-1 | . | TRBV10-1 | CASCTTLANEQFF | TGCGCCAGCTGCACCACCCTAGCCAATGAGCAGTTCTTC
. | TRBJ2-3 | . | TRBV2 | CASIEGTSVPTDTQYF | TGTGCCAGCATTGAAGGGACATCGGTCCCGACAGATACGCAGTATTTT
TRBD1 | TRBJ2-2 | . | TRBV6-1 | CASSGYYRGTGELFF | TGTGCCAGCAGTGGATATTACAGGGGGACCGGGGAGCTGTTTTTT
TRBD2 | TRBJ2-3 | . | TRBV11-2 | CASSLGRRSGTTDTQYF | TGTGCCAGCAGCTTAGGGCGGCGGAGCGGGACCACAGATACGCAGTATTTT
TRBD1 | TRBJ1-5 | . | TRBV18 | CASSQGTGGISNQPQHF | TGTGCCAGCTCACAGGGGACAGGGGGGATTAGCAATCAGCCCCAGCATTTT
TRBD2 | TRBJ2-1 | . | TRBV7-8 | CASSFSGSGSYNEQFF | TGTGCCAGCAGCTTTAGCGGGAGTGGCTCCTACAATGAGCAGTTCTTC
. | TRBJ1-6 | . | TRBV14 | CASSQFGEVRGSPLHF | TGTGCCAGCAGTCAATTTGGAGAAGTAAGAGGGTCACCCCTCCACTTT
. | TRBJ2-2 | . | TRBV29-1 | CSSREDRTNTGELFF | TGCAGCTCCCGAGAGGACAGAACGAACACCGGGGAGCTGTTTTTT
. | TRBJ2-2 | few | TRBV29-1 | CSVESRGGNTGELFF | TGCAGCGTTGAGAGTCGGGGCGGAAACACCGGGGAGCTGTTTTTT
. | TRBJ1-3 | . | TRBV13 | CASSLSPGTGNTIYF | TGTGCCAGCAGCTTATCACCAGGCACTGGAAACACCATATATTTT
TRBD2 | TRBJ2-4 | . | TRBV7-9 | CASSSPRLANIQYF | TGTGCCAGCAGCTCGCCCCGACTAGCTAACATTCAGTACTTC
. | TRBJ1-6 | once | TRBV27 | CASRPNGQINSPLHF | TGTGCCAGCAGGCCGAATGGGCAGATTAATTCACCCCTCCACTTT
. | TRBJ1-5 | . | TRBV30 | CAWSSGTFNQPQHF | TGTGCCTGGAGTTCCGGGACGTTCAATCAGCCCCAGCATTTT
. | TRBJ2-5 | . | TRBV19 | CASSINGNQETQYF | TGTGCCAGTAGTATAAACGGCAATCAAGAGACCCAGTACTTC
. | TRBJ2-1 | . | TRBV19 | CASSISARYNEQFF | TGTGCCAGTAGTATCAGCGCCCGCTACAATGAGCAGTTCTTC
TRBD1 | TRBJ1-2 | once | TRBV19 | CASRLQGDGNGYTF | TGTGCCAGCAGGCTCCAGGGGGATGGAAATGGCTACACCTTC
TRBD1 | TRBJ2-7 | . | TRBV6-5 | CASRFGQGLSYEQYF | TGTGCCAGCAGATTCGGACAGGGGTTGTCCTACGAGCAGTACTTC
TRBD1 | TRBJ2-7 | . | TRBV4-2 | CASSPGQGDYEQYF | TGTGCCAGCAGCCCTGGACAGGGGGACTACGAGCAGTACTTC
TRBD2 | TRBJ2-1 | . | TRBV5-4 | CASSPLSGSSYNEQFF | TGTGCCAGCAGCCCCTTAAGCGGGAGCTCCTACAATGAGCAGTTCTTC
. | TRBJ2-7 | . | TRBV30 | CAWRPRAAYEQYF | TGTGCCTGGAGACCGAGGGCCGCCTACGAGCAGTACTTC
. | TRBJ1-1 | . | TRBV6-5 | CASSYSPGNTEAFF | TGTGCCAGCAGTTACTCGCCAGGGAACACTGAAGCTTTCTTT
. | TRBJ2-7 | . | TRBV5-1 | CASSRDNSYEQYF | TGCGCCAGCAGCCGGGACAACTCCTACGAGCAGTACTTC
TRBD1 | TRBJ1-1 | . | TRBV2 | CASSEDTGDAFF | TGTGCCAGCAGTGAAGATACAGGGGACGCTTTCTTT
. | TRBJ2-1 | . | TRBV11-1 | CASKRGGSYNEQFF | TGTGCCAGCAAACGAGGGGGATCTTACAATGAGCAGTTCTTC
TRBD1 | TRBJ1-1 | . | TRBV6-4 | CATKAGQGLNTEAFF | TGTGCCACCAAGGCGGGACAGGGTCTGAACACTGAAGCTTTCTTT
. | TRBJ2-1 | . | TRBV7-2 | CASSLVKGNEQFF | TGTGCCAGCAGCTTAGTCAAGGGGAATGAGCAGTTCTTC
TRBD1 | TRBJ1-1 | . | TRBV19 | CASSMTGGAGEAFF | TGTGCCAGTAGTATGACAGGGGGCGCAGGTGAAGCTTTCTTT
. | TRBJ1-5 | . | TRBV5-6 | CASSPEPGNQPQHF | TGTGCCAGCAGCCCAGAGCCGGGCAATCAGCCCCAGCATTTT
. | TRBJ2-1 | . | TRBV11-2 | CASSFGGGSSYNEQFF | TGTGCCAGCAGCTTTGGGGGCGGCTCCTCCTACAATGAGCAGTTCTTC
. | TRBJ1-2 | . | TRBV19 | CASSTPRVRGAGSYGYTF | TGTGCCAGTAGTACGCCCCGCGTGAGGGGGGCGGGATCGTATGGCTACACCTTC